This T cell receptor (beta chain) was obtained from a study of cytomegalovirus exposure and HLA in healthy donors. About the study: Among about 380 genotyped donors, about 80% fell in the Caucasian-associated ancestry cluster.

Whole-study results and caveats: On later analysis, the bulk of CMV-associated TCR beta chains appeared to be HLA-restricted.

Among the donors, all were healthy bone marrow donors. A remark on this clone: The target antigen is unknown.

The PCR had 60 Vbeta and 13 Jbeta primers. Sequencing used immunoSEQ multiplex PCR; TCRdb keeps in-frame clones, though not all of them. The repertoire table contains tens of thousands of clones. Germline V gene data show CDR1 as MNHEY and CDR2 as SVGAGI. This CDR3 comprises 14 residues. After removal of 6 bases from V and 5 bases from J, the junction contained 9 bases not matched to a gene. Source material: PBMCs. This receptor was identified in a female donor in good health and CMV-seropositive. The chain combines TRBV6-5 with TRBJ1-2; 7 positions agree with TRBD1. The CDR3 here is CASSTNRDRYGYTF. The CDR3 DNA sequence: TGTGCCAGCAGCACAAATCGGGACAGATATGGCTACACCTTC.